This T cell receptor beta chain was sequenced during a study of T cell responses to AZD1222 COVID-19 vaccine. Study in general: Combined were second doses at about 4 or about 12 weeks. Study-level results: Breadth and depth of Spike-specific TCRs rose after two AZD1222 doses. Clonal diversity was possibly underestimated; the donors were predominantly white British and more often female. Recipients of AZD1222 seropositive at baseline numbered only 6 or 7.

As for this clone: Its antigen remains unknown.

Trimming removed 3 bases from V and 8 bases from J, with 13 bases in between. CDR3 length: 13 amino acids. From germline, CDR1 is KGHSH and CDR2 LQKENI. Sequenced by immunoSEQ multiplex PCR; TCRdb stores in-frame clones only, minus some. Counted here are 95,000 to 150,000 clones, approximately 90% occurring once; the ten biggest clones make up about 1.1%. The V call is TRBV18, the J call TRBJ2-5; D not certain. Here the sequenced sample was peripheral blood, taken on day 0 of AZD1222 vaccination. This receptor was obtained from an adult in good health. The CDR3: CASSPGLESTQYF. The CDR3, as DNA: TGTGCCAGCTCACCCGGATTAGAGTCTACCCAGTACTTC.